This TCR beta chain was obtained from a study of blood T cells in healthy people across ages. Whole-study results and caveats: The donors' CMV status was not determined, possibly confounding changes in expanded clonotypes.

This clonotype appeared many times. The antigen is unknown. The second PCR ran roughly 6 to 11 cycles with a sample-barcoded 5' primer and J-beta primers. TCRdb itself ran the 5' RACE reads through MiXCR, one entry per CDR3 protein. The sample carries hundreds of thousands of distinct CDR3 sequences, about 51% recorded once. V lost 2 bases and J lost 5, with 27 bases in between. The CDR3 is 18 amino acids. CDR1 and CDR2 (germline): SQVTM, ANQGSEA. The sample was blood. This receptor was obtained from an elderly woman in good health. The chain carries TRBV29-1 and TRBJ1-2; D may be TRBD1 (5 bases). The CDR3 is CSVEPHPGRGHPPYGYTF. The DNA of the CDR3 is TGCAGCGTTGAACCCCATCCAGGGAGGGGCCACCCGCCTTATGGCTACACCTTC.